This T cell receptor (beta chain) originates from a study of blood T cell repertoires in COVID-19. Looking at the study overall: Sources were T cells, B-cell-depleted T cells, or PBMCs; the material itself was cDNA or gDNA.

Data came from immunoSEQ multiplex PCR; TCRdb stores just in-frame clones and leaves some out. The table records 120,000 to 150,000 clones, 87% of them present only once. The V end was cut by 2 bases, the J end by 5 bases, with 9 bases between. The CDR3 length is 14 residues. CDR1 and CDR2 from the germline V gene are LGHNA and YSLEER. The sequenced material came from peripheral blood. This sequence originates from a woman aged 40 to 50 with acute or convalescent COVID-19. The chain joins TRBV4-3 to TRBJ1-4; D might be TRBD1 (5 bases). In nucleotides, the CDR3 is TGCGCCAGCAGCCAACAGGGCCCCAATGAAAAACTGTTTTTT. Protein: CASSQQGPNEKLFF.